This entry features one T cell receptor (beta chain) sequence. The sample is drawn from a study of blood T cell repertoires in COVID-19. About the study: COVID-19 samples, acute and convalescent, were from the United States, Italy and Spain.

Original methodology: Estimates of nucleated cell counts were drawn from the amplification of reference gene primers. Some clones are missing from TCRdb's copy, which holds only in-frame ones; the method was immunoSEQ multiplex PCR. That table is the source of V, J and clone size, and D and trimming were worked out from the DNA. The top ten clones hold 3.9% of a sample with about 120,000 clones, about 85% of them seen once. The V gene's germline CDR1 is KGHSH and CDR2 LQKENI. The V end was cut by 3 bases, the J end by 4 bases, with 15 bases between. The CDR3 sequence is 15 residues long. The receptor comes from a man aged 55-75 years with acute or convalescent COVID-19. Input material: peripheral blood. The chain recombines TRBV18 with TRBJ1-2; a weak D match, TRBD1 (6 bases). CDR3 nucleotides: TGTGCCAGCTCACCTGAGGGGGGGCGAGGCTATGGCTACACCTTC. Translating it yields CASSPEGGRGYGYTF.